This TCR beta chain was sequenced during a study of blood T cell repertoires in COVID-19. Study at large: Some COVID-19 samples were acute and others convalescent; all came from the United States, Italy and Spain. Sources were T cells, B-cell-depleted T cells, or PBMCs; the material itself was cDNA or gDNA.

Original processing notes: The assay estimated nucleated cells by amplifying reference gene primers. Clones were sequenced by immunoSEQ multiplex PCR, and TCRdb holds only the in-frame ones, with some missing. V and J calls and clone size come straight from that table; D and trimming were deduced from the DNA. The sample includes roughly 100,000 clones, 77% of them seen just once. Germline values: CDR1 SGHRS, CDR2 YFSETQ. V lost 4 bases and J lost 0, with 17 bases in between. The CDR3 covers 16 residues. The rearrangement links TRBV5-1 to TRBJ2-7, with D perhaps TRBD2 (6 bases). Sequences were obtained from peripheral blood. The TCR was taken from a woman of 80 years or more with acute or convalescent COVID-19. CDR3 residues: CASSPPHGGSSYEQYF. DNA for the CDR3: TGCGCCAGCAGCCCGCCCCACGGAGGGAGCTCCTACGAGCAGTACTTC.